This T cell receptor (beta chain) stems from a study of long-term antiretroviral therapy in people with HIV. It was version v3.0 of the immunoSEQ assay that was run at survey level. Data came from immunoSEQ multiplex PCR; TCRdb stores just in-frame clones and leaves some out. The sample yields about 20,000 clones, more than 85% seen once. The TCR sequence derives from a woman aged 50 to 65 with HIV. The input for sequencing was unsorted PBMCs, taken 4.4 years after starting antiretroviral therapy.

Here the CDR3 DNA reads TGTGCCAGCAGATTCTTGGGGGAGAAGCAAGAGACCCAGTACTTC. Its protein product is CASRFLGEKQETQYF. This rearrangement joins TRBV4-2 to TRBJ2-5; D assignment may be TRBD1 or TRBD2 (5 bases each). This CDR3 contains 15 residues. Germline V lookup: CDR1 LGHNA, CDR2 YNFKEQ. V lost 6 bases and J lost 2, with 16 bases in between.